Listed below are T cell receptor beta chains from one sample, sequenced in a study of blood T cell repertoires in COVID-19. Profiled with immunoSEQ multiplex PCR; TCRdb holds only in-frame clones, not every one. The sample has hundreds of thousands of clones, approximately 91% seen once. The sample consisted of peripheral blood. These receptors originate from a woman in her 70s with COVID-19, enrolled during active disease. Each CDR3 is given with its conserved first and last residue. Clone size is not always given. Where it is, it says once, few, many or a class for expanded clones.

v_call | clone_size | cdr3_aa
TRBV15 | once | CATSREEAYGYTF
TRBV24-1 | NA | CATSDSGRADSPLHF
TRBV18 | NA | CASSPPRLYEQTGELFF
TRBV5-5 | NA | CASSRDRLNSGNTIYF
TRBV24-1 | NA | CATSDMGLAGTGELFF
TRBV7-9 | NA | CASSRTGNQPQHF
TRBV7-2 | NA | CASSLPGATNEKLFF
TRBV5-8 | NA | CASSLRGQFYNEQFF
TRBV28 | NA | CASRRTPRGEKLFF
TRBV9 | NA | CASSPRASGGEETQYF
TRBV9 | NA | CASSPDRKGYEQYF
TRBV3-1/TRBV3-2 | NA | CASSQSDSPLHF
TRBV7-9 | NA | CASSPDWTGSMYEQFF
TRBV30 | NA | CAWSAGGGGNSPLHF
TRBV19 | NA | CASSAVRMNTEAFF
TRBV30 | NA | CAWSRETRNTEAFF
TRBV5-4 | NA | CASSRGGGRDQPQHF
TRBV24-1 | few | CATSEGQSTTDTQYF
TRBV19 | NA | CASRDRGGETQYF
TRBV6-6 | NA | CASSPLGGDNEQFF
TRBV28 | NA | CASSLAGQTNEKLFF
TRBV7-2 | NA | CASSLGGGTVGSPLHF
TRBV13 | NA | CASSLQGASPWYEQYF
TRBV27 | NA | CASSSGLLQETQYF
TRBV12-3/TRBV12-4 | NA | CASSRGLETQYF
TRBV12-3/TRBV12-4 | NA | CASRRGNQPQHF
TRBV12-3/TRBV12-4 | NA | CASMRTGNYGYTF
TRBV11-2 | NA | CASSHREHTEAFF
TRBV3-1/TRBV3-2 | NA | CASSQEGSSYEQYF
TRBV19 | NA | CASSTIWDSPQETQYF
TRBV20-1 | NA | CSASTQMNEKLFF
TRBV29-1 | NA | CSVTSGNQPQHF
TRBV6-5 | NA | CASSYSGRENYGYTF
TRBV27 | NA | CASSFKRDGGYTF
TRBV4-3 | once | CASSPWMGGDYGYTF